The next 10 T cell receptor beta chains were all read from a single sample in a study of vaccination effects on CD4 cells after COVID-19. These receptors are not linked to any known antigen. Within the ViraFEST assay, antigen-specific CD4+ T cells underwent expansion with viral peptide pools prior to sequencing. Investigators separated out CD4+ T cells once more than nine days of culture had passed. In the vaccine recipients, nucleocapsid antibodies were negative and there was no prior SARS-CoV-2 infection. The table came from immunoSEQ multiplex PCR; TCRdb's copy has only in-frame clones and leaves some out. The table has about 71,000 clones, 80% seen once; the top ten hold less than 15%. This specimen consisted of CD4+ T cells from PBMCs cultured with SARS-CoV-2 spike peptides, obtained before COVID-19 vaccination. Receptor source: a human donor who received a COVID-19 vaccine.

The chain carries TRBV2 and TRBJ1-5; possibly TRBD1 for D (6 bases). The CDR3 runs to 14 residues. Per germline, CDR1 SNHLY and CDR2 FYNNEI. V gave up 7 bases and J gave up 6 bases, with 16 bases separating them. The CDR3 protein is CASIGEQGSQPQHF. As DNA, the CDR3 is TGTGCCAGCATCGGAGAACAGGGCAGTCAGCCCCAGCATTTT. The entire variable domain, with the rest obtained from reference TRBV2 and TRBJ1-5, is as follows: EPEVTQTPSHQVTQMGQEVILRCVPISNHLYFYWYRQILGQKVEFLVSFYNNEISEKSEIFDDQFSVERPDGSNFTLKIRSTKLEDSAMYFCASIGEQGSQPQHFGDGTRLSIL.

The chain is built from TRBV2 and TRBJ2-5; possibly TRBD2 for D (6 bases). The V end lost 6 bases, the J end lost 3 bases, and 17 bases lay between the germline ends. The CDR3 spans 15 residues. The germline V gene encodes CDR1 SNHLY and CDR2 FYNNEI. The CDR3 bases are TGTGCCAGCAGCGACCAAGTAGCGGAAAAAGAGACCCAGTACTTC. Translating gives CASSDQVAEKETQYF.

The CDR3 spells CASSPPGAKDTQYF. The DNA for the CDR3 is TGTGCCAGCTCGCCGCCGGGGGCAAAAGATACGCAGTATTTT. J is TRBJ2-3 and V is TRBV18; D is possibly TRBD1 or TRBD2 (6 bases each). The length of the CDR3 is 14 residues. V lost 6 bases and J 5 bases, leaving 15 bases between the germline ends. Germline lookup yields CDR1 KGHSH and CDR2 LQKENI.

The chain joins TRBV30 to TRBJ2-6, with D possibly TRBD1 on 5 matching bases. The CDR3 is 15 residues long. Trimming removed 1 base from V and 4 bases from J, with 11 bases in between. Germline assignment: CDR1 GTSNPN and CDR2 SVGIG (reference sequence). CDR3 bases: TGTGCCTGGAGTGAAAGGGGCGTGGGGGCCAACGTCCTGACTTTC. Translation: CAWSERGVGANVLTF.

This chain joins TRBV5-6 and TRBJ2-1; TRBD2 aligns across 11 bases. This CDR3 spans 15 amino acids. Germline lookup yields CDR1 SGHDT and CDR2 YYEEEE. V gave up 4 bases and J gave up 9 bases; unmatched junction bases: 9. CDR3 sequence: CASSLISGGAGEQFF. CDR3 nucleotide sequence: TGTGCCAGCAGCCTCATTAGCGGGGGGGCCGGTGAGCAGTTCTTC.

The CDR3 DNA follows: TGTGCCAGCAGTCGACAGTCGGACACTGAAGCTTTCTTT. This encodes CASSRQSDTEAFF. The V call is TRBV6-4, the J call TRBJ1-1, with D maybe TRBD1 (5 bases). CDR3 length: 13 residues. V shed 5 bases and J shed 3 bases, with 10 bases lying between them. The germline V gene has CDR1 MRHNA and CDR2 SNTAGT.

The gene calls are TRBV7-9 and TRBJ1-6; TRBD1 might be the D (5 bases). Deletions cut 5 bases from V and 6 bases from J, with 14 bases between. This CDR3 is 15 amino acids long. Germline CDR1 SEHNR, CDR2 FQNEAQ (reference sequence). Here the CDR3 reads CASSLQGSINSPLHF. In nucleotides, the CDR3 is TGTGCCAGCAGCCTCCAGGGCTCTATTAATTCACCCCTCCACTTT.

This clone was seen only once. The chain is built from TRBV25-1 and TRBJ1-2; weak D call: TRBD1 (6 bases). Per the germline V gene, CDR1 is MGHDK and CDR2 is SYGVNS. The V and J ends lost 3 bases and 6 bases respectively, with 20 bases between them. The CDR3 totals 16 residues. The CDR3 DNA follows: TGTGCCAGCAGTGATCTCAGAGGGGGGCAGAACGATGGCTACACCTTC. As protein: CASSDLRGGQNDGYTF.

The chain links TRBV5-1 to TRBJ1-4; TRBD1 agrees at 8 bases. V lost 4 bases, J lost 6 bases, and 11 bases stayed unmatched. The CDR3 has 16 amino acids. From germline, CDR1 is SGHRS and CDR2 YFSETQ. This CDR3 is CASSHIGQGGDEKLFF. The DNA for the CDR3 is TGCGCCAGCAGCCATATAGGACAGGGAGGAGATGAAAAACTGTTTTTT.

The chain uses TRBV12-3 or TRBV12-4 and TRBJ2-2; D gene unclear. CDR3 length: 13 amino acids. V lost 3 bases and J lost 6, with 8 bases in between. In nucleotides, the CDR3 is TGTGCCAGCAGTTTCGGGTTTTCCGGGGAGCTGTTTTTT. It is translated as CASSFGFSGELFF.